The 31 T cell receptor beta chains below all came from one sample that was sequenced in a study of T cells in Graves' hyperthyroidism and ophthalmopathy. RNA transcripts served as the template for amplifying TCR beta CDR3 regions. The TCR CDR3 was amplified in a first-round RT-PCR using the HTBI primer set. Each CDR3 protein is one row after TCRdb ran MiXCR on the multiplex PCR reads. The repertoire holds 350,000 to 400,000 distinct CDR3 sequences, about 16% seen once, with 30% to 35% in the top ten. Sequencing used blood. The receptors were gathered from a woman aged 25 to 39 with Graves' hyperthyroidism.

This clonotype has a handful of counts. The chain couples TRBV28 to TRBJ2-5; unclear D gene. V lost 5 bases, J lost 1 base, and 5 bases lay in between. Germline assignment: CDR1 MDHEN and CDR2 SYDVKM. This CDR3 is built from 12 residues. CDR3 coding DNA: TGTGCCAGCAGTATGGTCCAAGAGACCCAGTACTTC. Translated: CASSMVQETQYF.

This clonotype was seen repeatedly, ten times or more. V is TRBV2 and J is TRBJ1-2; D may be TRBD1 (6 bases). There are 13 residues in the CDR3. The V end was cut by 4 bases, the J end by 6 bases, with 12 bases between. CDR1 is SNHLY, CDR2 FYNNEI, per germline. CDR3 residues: CASSVTGSDGYTF. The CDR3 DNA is TGTGCCAGCAGTGTAACAGGGTCGGATGGCTACACCTTC.

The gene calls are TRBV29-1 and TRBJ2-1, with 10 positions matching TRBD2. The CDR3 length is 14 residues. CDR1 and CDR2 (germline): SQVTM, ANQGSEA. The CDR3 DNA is TGCGCGGCATCAGGACTAGCGGATTACAATGAGCAGTTCTTC. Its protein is CAASGLADYNEQFF.

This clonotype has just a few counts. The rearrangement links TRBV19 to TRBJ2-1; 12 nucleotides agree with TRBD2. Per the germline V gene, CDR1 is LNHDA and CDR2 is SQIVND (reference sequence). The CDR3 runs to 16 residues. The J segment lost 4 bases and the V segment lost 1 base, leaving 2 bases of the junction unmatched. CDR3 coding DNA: TGTGCCAGTAGTATAGTGACTAGCGGGAGTTACAATGAGCAGTTCTTC. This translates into CASSIVTSGSYNEQFF.

The CDR3 is CASCPGLNEKLFF. CDR3 coding DNA: TGTGCCAGCTGTCCGGGGTTAAATGAAAAACTGTTTTTT. V usage is TRBV6-1 and J usage is TRBJ1-4; unclear D gene. Germline CDR1 and CDR2: MNHNS and SASEGT. Trimming removed 8 bases at V and 5 bases at J, with 12 bases between. The CDR3 spans 13 residues.

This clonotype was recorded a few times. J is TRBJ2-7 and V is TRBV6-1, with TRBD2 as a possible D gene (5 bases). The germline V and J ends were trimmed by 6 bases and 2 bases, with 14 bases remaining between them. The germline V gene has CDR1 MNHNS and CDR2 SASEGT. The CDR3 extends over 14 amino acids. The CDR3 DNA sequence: TGTGCCAGCAGCACCCGACTAAAAACCTACGAGCAGTACTTC. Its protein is CASSTRLKTYEQYF.

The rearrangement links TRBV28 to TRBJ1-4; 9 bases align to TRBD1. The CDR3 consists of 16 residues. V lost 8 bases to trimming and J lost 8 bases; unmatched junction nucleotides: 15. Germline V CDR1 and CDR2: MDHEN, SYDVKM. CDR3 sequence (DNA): TGTGCCAGCGTCCCGGGACAGGGCTCGTTGGGGGAAAAACTGTTTTTT. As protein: CASVPGQGSLGEKLFF.

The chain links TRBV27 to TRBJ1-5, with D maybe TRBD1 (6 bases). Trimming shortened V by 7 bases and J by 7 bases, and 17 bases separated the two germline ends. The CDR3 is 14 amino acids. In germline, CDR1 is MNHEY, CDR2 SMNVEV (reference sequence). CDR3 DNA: TGTGCCAGCAAGTTGTCGGGGGGCTGGCAGCCCCAGCATTTT. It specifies CASKLSGGWQPQHF.

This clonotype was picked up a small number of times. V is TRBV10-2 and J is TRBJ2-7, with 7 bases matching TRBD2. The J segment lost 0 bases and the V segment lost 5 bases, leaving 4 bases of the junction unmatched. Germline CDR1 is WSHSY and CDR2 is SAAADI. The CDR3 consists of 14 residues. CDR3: CASSKSGNSYEQYF. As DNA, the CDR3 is TGCGCCAGCAGTAAAAGCGGGAACTCCTACGAGCAGTACTTC.

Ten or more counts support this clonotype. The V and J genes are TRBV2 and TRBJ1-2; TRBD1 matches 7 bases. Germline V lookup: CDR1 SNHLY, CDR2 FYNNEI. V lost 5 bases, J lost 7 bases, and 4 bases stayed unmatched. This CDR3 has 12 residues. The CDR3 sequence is CASSSQGTGYTF. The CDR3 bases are TGTGCCAGCAGTTCACAGGGGACTGGCTACACCTTC.

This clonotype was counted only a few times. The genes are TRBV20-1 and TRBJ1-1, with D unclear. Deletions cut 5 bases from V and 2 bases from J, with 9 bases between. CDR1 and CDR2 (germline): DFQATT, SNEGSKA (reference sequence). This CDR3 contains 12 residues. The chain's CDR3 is CSAQGRNTEAFF. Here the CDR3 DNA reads TGCAGTGCTCAAGGTCGAAACACTGAAGCTTTCTTT.

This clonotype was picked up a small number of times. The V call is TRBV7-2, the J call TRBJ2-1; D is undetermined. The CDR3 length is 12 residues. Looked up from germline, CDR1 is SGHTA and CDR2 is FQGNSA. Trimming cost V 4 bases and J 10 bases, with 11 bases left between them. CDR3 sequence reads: CASSSTVGEQFF. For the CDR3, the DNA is TGTGCCAGCAGCTCGACGGTAGGAGAGCAGTTCTTC.

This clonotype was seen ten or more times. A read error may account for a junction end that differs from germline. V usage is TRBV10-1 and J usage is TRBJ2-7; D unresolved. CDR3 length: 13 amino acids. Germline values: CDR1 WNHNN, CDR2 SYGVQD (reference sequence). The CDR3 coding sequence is TGCGCCAGCAGTGATGGCCTGTCCTACAAGCAGTACTTC. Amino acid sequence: CASSDGLSYKQYF.

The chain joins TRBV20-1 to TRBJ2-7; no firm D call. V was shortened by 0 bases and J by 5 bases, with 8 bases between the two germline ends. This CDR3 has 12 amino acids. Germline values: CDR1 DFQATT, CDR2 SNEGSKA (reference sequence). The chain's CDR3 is CSARDQRHEQYF. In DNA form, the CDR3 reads TGCAGTGCTAGAGATCAGAGGCACGAGCAGTACTTC.

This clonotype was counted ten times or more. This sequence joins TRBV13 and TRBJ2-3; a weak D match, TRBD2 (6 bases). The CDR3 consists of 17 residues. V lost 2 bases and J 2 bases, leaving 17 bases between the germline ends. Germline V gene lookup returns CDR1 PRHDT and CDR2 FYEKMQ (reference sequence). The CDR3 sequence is CASSLFLRGRATDTQYF. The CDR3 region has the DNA TGTGCCAGCAGCTTATTCCTCCGGGGGAGAGCCACAGATACGCAGTATTTT.

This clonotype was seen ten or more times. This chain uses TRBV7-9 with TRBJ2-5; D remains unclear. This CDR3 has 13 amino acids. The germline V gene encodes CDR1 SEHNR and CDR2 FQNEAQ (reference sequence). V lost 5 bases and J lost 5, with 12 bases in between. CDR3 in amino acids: CASSLLSRETQYF. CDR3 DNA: TGTGCCAGCAGCCTCTTGTCTCGGGAGACCCAGTACTTC.

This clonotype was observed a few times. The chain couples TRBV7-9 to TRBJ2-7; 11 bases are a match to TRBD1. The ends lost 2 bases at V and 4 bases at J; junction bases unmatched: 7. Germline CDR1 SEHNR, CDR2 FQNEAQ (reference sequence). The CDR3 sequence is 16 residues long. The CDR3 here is CASSLIPGTGGYEQYF. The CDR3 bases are TGTGCCAGCAGCTTAATCCCAGGGACAGGGGGTTACGAGCAGTACTTC.

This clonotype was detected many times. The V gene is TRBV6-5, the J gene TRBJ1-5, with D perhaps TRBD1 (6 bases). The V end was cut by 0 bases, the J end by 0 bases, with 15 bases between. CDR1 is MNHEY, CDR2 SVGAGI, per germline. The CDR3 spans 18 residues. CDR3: CASSYSGATGYSNQPQHF. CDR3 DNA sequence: TGTGCCAGCAGTTACTCGGGAGCCACAGGGTATAGCAATCAGCCCCAGCATTTT.

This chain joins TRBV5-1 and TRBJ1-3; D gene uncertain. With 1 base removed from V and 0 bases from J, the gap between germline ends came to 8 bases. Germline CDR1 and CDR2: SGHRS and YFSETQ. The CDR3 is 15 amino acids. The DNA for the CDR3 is TGCGCCAGCAGCTTGCCTGCAAGCTCTGGAAACACCATATATTTT. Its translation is CASSLPASSGNTIYF. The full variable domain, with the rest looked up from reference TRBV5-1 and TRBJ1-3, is KAGVTQTPRYLIKTRGQQVTLSCSPISGHRSVSWYQQTPGQGLQFLFEYFSETQRNKGNFPGRFSGRQFSNSRSEMNVSTLELGDSALYLCASSLPASSGNTIYFGEGSWLTVV.

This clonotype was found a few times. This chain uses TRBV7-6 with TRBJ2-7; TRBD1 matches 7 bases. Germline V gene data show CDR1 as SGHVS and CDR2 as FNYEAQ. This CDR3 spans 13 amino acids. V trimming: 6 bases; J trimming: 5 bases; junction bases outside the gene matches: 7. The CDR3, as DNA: TGTGCCAGCAGTGAGGGGGCGTATCACGAGCAGTACTTC. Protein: CASSEGAYHEQYF.

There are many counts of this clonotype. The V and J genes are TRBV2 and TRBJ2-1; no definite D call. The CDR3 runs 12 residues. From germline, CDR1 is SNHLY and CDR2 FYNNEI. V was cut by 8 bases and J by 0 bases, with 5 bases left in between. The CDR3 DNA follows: TGTGCCAGCCCGCCCTCCTACAATGAGCAGTTCTTC. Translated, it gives CASPPSYNEQFF.

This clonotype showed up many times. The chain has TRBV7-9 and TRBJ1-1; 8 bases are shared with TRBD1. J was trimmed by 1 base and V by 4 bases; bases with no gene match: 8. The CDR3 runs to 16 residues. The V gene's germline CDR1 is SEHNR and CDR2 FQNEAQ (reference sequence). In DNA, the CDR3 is TGTGCCAGCAGCTCCACCCTTCAGGGGGCGAACACTGAAGCTTTCTTT. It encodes CASSSTLQGANTEAFF.

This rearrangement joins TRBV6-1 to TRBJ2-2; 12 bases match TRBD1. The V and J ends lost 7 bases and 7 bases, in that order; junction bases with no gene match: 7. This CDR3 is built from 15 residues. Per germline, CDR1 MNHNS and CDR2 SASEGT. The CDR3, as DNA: TGTGCCAGCACGATGGGGACAGGGGGCATCGGGGAGCTGTTTTTT. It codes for CASTMGTGGIGELFF.

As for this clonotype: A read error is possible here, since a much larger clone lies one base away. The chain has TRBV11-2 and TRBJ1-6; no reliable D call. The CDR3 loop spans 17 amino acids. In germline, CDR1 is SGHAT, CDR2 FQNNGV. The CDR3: CAGSLRTEMAYNSPLHF. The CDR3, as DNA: TGTGCCGGCAGCTTACGGACGGAAATGGCCTATAATTCACCCCTCCACTTT.

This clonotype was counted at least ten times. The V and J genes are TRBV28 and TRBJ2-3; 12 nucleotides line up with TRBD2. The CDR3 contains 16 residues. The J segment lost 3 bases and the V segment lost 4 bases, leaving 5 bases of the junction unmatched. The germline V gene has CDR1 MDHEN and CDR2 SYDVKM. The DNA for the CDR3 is TGTGCCAGCAGTTCTAGCGGGAGGGCCGGAACAGATACGCAGTATTTT. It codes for CASSSSGRAGTDTQYF.

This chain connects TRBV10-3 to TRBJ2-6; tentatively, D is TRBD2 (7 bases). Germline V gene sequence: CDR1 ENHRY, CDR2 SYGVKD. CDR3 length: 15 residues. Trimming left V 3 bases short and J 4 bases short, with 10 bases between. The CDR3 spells CAISDGGAGANVLTF. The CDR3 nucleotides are TGTGCCATCAGTGATGGGGGGGCCGGGGCCAACGTCCTGACTTTC.

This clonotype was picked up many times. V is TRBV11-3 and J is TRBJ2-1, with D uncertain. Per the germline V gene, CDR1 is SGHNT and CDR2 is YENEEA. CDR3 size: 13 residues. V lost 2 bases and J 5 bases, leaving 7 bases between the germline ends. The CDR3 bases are TGTGCCAGCAGCTTATATGGTGACAATGAGCAGTTCTTC. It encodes CASSLYGDNEQFF.

The CDR3, as DNA: TGTGCCAGCAGCTCCCCCTTTGGGCCAGACAGGGGGTACAATGAGCAGTTCTTC. The encoded protein is CASSSPFGPDRGYNEQFF. This sequence joins TRBV7-9 and TRBJ2-1, with TRBD1 identical over 9 bases. The CDR3 loop spans 18 amino acids. Trimming removed 4 bases from V and 4 bases from J; junction bases left unmatched: 14. Germline CDR1 and CDR2: SEHNR and FQNEAQ (reference sequence).

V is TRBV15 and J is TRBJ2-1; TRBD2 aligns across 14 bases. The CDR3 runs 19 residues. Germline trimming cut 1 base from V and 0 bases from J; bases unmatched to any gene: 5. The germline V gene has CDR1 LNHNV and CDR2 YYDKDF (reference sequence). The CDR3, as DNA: TGTGCCACCAGCAGAGGAAGGGGGACTAGCGGGAGCTCCTACAATGAGCAGTTCTTC. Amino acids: CATSRGRGTSGSSYNEQFF.

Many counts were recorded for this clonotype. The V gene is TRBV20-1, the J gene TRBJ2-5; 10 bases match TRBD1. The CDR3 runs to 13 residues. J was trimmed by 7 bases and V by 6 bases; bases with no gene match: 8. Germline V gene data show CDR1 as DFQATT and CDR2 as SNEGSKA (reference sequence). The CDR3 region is CSALGQGIGTQYF. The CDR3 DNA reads TGCAGTGCGTTGGGACAGGGGATCGGGACCCAGTACTTC.

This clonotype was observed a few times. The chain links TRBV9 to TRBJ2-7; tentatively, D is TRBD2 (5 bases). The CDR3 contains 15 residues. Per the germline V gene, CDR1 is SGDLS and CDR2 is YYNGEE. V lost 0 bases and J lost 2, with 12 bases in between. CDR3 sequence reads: CASSVAGGPTYEQYF. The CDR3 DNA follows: TGTGCCAGCAGCGTAGCGGGCGGGCCAACCTACGAGCAGTACTTC. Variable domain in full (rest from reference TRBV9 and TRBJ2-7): DSGVTQTPKHLITATGQRVTLRCSPRSGDLSVYWYQQSLDQGLQFLIQYYNGEERAKGNILERFSAQQFPDLHSELNLSSLELGDSALYFCASSVAGGPTYEQYFGPGTRLTVT.